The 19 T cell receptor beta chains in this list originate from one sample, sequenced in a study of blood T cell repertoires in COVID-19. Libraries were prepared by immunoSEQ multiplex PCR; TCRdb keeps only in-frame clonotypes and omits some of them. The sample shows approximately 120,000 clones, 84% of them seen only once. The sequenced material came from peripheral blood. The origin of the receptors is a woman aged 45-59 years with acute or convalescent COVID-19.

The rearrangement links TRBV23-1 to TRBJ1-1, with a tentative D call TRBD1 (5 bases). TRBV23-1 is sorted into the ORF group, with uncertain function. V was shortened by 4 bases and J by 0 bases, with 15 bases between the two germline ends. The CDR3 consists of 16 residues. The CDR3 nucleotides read TGCGCCAGCAGTCCTTCCCCAGGGTTCATGAACACTGAAGCTTTCTTT. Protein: CASSPSPGFMNTEAFF.

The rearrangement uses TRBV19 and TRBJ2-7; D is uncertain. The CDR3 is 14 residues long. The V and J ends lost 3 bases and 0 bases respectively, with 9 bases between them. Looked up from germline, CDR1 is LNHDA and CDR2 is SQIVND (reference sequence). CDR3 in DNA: TGTGCCAGTAGTATCAGGATCAACTCCTACGAGCAGTACTTC. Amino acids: CASSIRINSYEQYF. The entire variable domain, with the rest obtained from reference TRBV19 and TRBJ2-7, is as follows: DGGITQSPKYLFRKEGQNVTLSCEQNLNHDAMYWYRQDPGQGLRLIYYSQIVNDFQKGDIAEGYSVSREKKESFPLTVTSAQKNPTAFYLCASSIRINSYEQYFGPGTRLTVT.

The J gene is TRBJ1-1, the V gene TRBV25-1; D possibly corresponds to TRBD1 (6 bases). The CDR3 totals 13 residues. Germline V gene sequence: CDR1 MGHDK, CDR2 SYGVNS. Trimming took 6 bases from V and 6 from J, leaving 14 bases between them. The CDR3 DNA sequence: TGTGCCAGCAGAGGGCAGGGGTCGGCTGAAGCTTTCTTT. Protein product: CASRGQGSAEAFF.

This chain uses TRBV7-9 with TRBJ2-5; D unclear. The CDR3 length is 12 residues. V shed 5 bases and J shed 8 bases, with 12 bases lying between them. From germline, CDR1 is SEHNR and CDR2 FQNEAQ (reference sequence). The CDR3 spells CASSRYENTQYF. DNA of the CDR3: TGTGCCAGCAGCCGGTACGAGAATACCCAGTACTTC.

The CDR3 reads CASSWGPFSNTGELFF. The CDR3 coding sequence is TGTGCCAGCAGTTGGGGCCCATTCTCAAACACCGGGGAGCTGTTTTTT. The chain has TRBV6-5 and TRBJ2-2; the D gene is possibly TRBD1 (5 bases). Germline V CDR1 and CDR2: MNHEY, SVGAGI. V was trimmed by 4 bases and J by 2 bases, leaving 14 bases between them. The CDR3 is made up of 16 amino acids.

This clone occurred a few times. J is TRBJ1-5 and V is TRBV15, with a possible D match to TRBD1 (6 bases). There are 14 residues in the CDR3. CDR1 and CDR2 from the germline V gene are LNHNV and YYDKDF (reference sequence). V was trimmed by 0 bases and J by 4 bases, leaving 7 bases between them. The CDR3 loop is CATSREGGNQPQHF. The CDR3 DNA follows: TGTGCCACCAGCAGAGAAGGGGGAAATCAGCCCCAGCATTTT.

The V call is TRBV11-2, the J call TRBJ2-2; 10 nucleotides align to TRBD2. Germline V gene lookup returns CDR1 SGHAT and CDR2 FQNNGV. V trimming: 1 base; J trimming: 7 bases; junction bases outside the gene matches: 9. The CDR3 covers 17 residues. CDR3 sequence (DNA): TGTGCCAGCAGCTTAGTTGCGCAGCGGGGGGGCGTCGGGGAGCTGTTTTTT. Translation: CASSLVAQRGGVGELFF.

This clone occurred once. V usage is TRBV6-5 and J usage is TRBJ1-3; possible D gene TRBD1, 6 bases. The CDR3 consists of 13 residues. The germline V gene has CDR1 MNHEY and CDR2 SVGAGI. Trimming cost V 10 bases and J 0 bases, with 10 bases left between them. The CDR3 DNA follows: TGTGCCATCCAGGGGAACTCTGGAAACACCATATATTTT. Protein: CAIQGNSGNTIYF.

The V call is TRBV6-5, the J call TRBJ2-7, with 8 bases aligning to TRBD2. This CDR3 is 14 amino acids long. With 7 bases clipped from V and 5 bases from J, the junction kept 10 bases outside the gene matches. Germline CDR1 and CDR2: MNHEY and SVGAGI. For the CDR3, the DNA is TGTGCCAGCAACCTGAGGGTCGGGGGGGACGAGCAGTACTTC. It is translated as CASNLRVGGDEQYF.

CDR3 sequence: CASSPAPGNTEAFF. In DNA form, the CDR3 reads TGTGCCAGCAGCCCCGCCCCCGGGAACACTGAAGCTTTCTTT. This chain uses TRBV5-6 with TRBJ1-1; D remains ambiguous. Germline CDR1 and CDR2: SGHDT and YYEEEE. The CDR3 is 14 residues long. V was cut by 4 bases and J by 1 base, with 11 bases left in between.

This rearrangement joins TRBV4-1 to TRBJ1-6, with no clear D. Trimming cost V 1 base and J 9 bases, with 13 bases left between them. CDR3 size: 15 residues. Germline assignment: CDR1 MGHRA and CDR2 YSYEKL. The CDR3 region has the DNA TGCGCCAGCAGCCAAGGCGGGAAGGGAGGTTCACCCCTCCACTTT. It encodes CASSQGGKGGSPLHF.

The DNA of the CDR3 is TGTGCCAGCAGGGACTTTCAGGCTGATAATACGCAGTATTTT. It is translated as CASRDFQADNTQYF. This chain links TRBV6-5 with TRBJ2-3, with D possibly being TRBD2 (5 bases). This CDR3 has 14 amino acids. Germline-derived CDR1 and CDR2 are MNHEY and SVGAGI. The ends were cut back, 6 bases at V and 7 bases at J, with 17 bases in the middle.

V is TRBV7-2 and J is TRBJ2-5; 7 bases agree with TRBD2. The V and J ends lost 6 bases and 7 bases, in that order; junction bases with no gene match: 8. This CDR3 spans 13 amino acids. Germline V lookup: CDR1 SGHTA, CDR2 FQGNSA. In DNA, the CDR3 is TGTGCCAGCAGATTTGCTAGCGGCGGGACCCAGTACTTC. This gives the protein CASRFASGGTQYF.

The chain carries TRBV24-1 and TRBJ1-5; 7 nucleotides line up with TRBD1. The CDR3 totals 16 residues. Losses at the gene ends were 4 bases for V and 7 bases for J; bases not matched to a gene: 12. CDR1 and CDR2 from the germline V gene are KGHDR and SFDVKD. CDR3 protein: CATSEDDRDSCQPQHF. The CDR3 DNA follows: TGTGCCACCAGTGAAGACGACAGGGATAGTTGCCAGCCCCAGCATTTT.

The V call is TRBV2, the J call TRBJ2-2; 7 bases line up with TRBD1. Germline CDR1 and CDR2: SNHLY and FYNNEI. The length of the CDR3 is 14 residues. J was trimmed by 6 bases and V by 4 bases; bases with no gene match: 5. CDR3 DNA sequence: TGTGCCAGCAGTGTCAACAGGGGCCCCGGGGAGCTGTTTTTT. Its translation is CASSVNRGPGELFF.

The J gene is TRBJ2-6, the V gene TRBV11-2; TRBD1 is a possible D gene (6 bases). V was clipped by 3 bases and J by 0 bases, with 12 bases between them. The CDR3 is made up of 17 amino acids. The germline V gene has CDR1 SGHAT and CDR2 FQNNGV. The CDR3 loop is CASSFGQTSSGANVLTF. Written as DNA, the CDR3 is TGTGCCAGCAGCTTCGGACAGACCAGCTCTGGGGCCAACGTCCTGACTTTC.

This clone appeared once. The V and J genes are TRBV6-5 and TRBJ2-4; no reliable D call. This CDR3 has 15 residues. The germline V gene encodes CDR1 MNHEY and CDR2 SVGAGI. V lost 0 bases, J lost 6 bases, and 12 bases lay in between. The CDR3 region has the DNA TGTGCCAGCAGTTACTCGGGCAGGCCCTTAAACATTCAGTACTTC. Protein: CASSYSGRPLNIQYF.

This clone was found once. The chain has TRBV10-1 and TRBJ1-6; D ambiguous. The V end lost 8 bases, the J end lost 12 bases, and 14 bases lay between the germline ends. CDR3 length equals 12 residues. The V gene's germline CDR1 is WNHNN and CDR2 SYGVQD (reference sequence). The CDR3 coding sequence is TGCGCCAGCGGCCTATCAGGAGGACCCCTCCACTTT. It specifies CASGLSGGPLHF.

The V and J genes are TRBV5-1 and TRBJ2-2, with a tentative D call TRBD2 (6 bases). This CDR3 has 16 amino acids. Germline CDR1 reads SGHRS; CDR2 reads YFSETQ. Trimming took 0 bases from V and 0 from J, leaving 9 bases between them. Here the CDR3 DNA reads TGCGCCAGCAGCTTGGTTCGGGAGACGAACACCGGGGAGCTGTTTTTT. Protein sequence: CASSLVRETNTGELFF.